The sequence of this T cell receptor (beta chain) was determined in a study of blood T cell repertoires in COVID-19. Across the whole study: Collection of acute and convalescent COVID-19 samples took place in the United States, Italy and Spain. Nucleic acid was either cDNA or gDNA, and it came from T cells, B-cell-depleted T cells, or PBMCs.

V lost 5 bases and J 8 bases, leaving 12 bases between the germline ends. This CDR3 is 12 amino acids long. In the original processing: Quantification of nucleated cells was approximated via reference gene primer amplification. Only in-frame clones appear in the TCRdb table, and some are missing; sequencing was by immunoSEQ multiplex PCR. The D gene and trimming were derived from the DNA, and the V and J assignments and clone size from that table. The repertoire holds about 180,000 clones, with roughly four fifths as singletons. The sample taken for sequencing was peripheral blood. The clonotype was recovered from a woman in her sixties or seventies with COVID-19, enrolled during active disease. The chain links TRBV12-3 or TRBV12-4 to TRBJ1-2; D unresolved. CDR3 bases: TGTGCCAGCAGTGCCGGGTTTTTCGGCTACACCTTC. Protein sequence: CASSAGFFGYTF.